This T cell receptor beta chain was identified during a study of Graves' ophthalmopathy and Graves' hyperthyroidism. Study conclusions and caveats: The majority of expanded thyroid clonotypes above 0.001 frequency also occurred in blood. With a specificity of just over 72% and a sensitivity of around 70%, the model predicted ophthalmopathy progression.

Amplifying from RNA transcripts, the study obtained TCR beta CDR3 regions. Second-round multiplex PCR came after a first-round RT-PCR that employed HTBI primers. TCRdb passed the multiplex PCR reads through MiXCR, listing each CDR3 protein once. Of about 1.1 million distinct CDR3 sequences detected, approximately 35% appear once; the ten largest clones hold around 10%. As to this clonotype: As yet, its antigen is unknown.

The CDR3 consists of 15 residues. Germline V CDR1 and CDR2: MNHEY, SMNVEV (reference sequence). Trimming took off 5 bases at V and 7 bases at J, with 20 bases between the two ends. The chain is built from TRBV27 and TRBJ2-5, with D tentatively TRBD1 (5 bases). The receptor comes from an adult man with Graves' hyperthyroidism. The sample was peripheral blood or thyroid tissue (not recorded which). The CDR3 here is CASSDAGQGLGTQYF. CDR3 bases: TGTGCCAGCAGTGACGCAGGGCAAGGATTGGGGACCCAGTACTTC.